These 16 T cell receptor beta chains came from one sample sequenced in a study of beta chain features in type 1 diabetes. The whole isolated RNA underwent reverse transcription, so sequencing captured expressed TCRB transcripts. The assay was immunoSEQ multiplex PCR, and TCRdb's table has in-frame clones only and misses some. Among roughly 450,000 clones listed, about an eighth were seen once. Sequencing was done on a sample of naive CD4+ T cells from blood. All receptors derive from a woman younger than 35 in good health.

This clone occurred many times. V and J are TRBV10-3 and TRBJ2-5; 9 bases line up with TRBD2. Trimming cost V 6 bases and J 5 bases; bases outside gene matches: 1. Germline values: CDR1 ENHRY, CDR2 SYGVKD. This CDR3 has 12 residues. CDR3 protein: CAISGLAETQYF. The CDR3 bases are TGTGCCATCAGCGGACTAGCGGAGACCCAGTACTTC.

This clone has only a few counts. This rearrangement joins TRBV7-2 to TRBJ2-3; TRBD2 might be the D (5 bases). The V end was cut by 2 bases, the J end by 1 base, with 10 bases between. This CDR3 spans 15 amino acids. CDR1 SGHTA and CDR2 FQGNSA come from the germline V gene. The DNA of the CDR3 is TGTGCCAGCAGCTTAACGGACTCGCGCACAGATACGCAGTATTTT. Translation gives CASSLTDSRTDTQYF.

The J gene is TRBJ2-7, the V gene TRBV6-1, with 8 bases identical to TRBD1. Germline-derived CDR1 and CDR2 are MNHNS and SASEGT. With V trimmed by 8 bases and J by 1 base, 7 bases remained unmatched. The CDR3 extends over 14 amino acids. CDR3 nucleotides: TGTGCCAGCCGACAGTGGGACAGGTCCTACGAGCAGTACTTC. It specifies CASRQWDRSYEQYF.

V usage is TRBV19 and J usage is TRBJ2-6; D not certain. Germline CDR1 LNHDA, CDR2 SQIVND (reference sequence). The CDR3 runs 15 residues. V lost 6 bases and J lost 0, with 9 bases in between. DNA of the CDR3: TGTGCCAGTAGCCGGATGGACTCTGGGGCCAACGTCCTGACTTTC. The encoded protein is CASSRMDSGANVLTF.

The sample holds a few counts of this clone. The V and J genes are TRBV7-6 and TRBJ2-2; a possible D gene is TRBD1 (5 bases). Germline V CDR1 and CDR2: SGHVS, FNYEAQ. Trimming took 5 bases from V and 3 from J, leaving 10 bases between them. The CDR3 loop spans 14 amino acids. The CDR3 nucleotides read TGTGCCAGCAGCCCAGGGTCCTACACCGGGGAGCTGTTTTTT. Protein: CASSPGSYTGELFF.

This rearrangement joins TRBV4-3 to TRBJ2-7, with TRBD1 matching over 9 bases. This CDR3 is 16 amino acids long. Germline CDR1 is LGHNA and CDR2 is YSLEER. V lost 3 bases to trimming and J lost 3 bases; unmatched junction nucleotides: 9. The CDR3 protein is CASSQRTGTGFYEQYF. For the CDR3, the DNA is TGCGCCAGCAGCCAGCGGACCGGGACAGGGTTCTACGAGCAGTACTTC.

This clone was seen a few times. The chain joins TRBV7-2 to TRBJ1-2; unclear D gene. Deletions cut 8 bases from V and 4 bases from J, with 14 bases between. The germline gives CDR1 SGHTA, CDR2 FQGNSA. The CDR3 totals 13 residues. The CDR3 DNA reads as TGTGCCAGCTCCCTCCGTAAGCCCTATGGCTACACCTTC. It specifies CASSLRKPYGYTF.

This clone turned up a few times. This same CDR3 is encoded by further DNA sequences in the sample. This chain uses TRBV25-1 with TRBJ2-1; D might be TRBD1 (6 bases). Looked up from germline, CDR1 is MGHDK and CDR2 is SYGVNS. CDR3 length: 14 amino acids. Between the trimmed V and J ends, which lost 4 bases and 4 bases, there was a span of 11 bases. CDR3 DNA: TGTGCCAGCAGTGGCAGGGGAGCTTACAATGAGCAGTTCTTC. Its translation: CASSGRGAYNEQFF.

This clone was seen a few times. Other nucleotide sequences in the sample specify the same CDR3. The chain carries TRBV9 and TRBJ2-1, with D unresolved. Trimming pared 0 bases from V and 1 base from J, leaving 8 bases between. Germline V CDR1 and CDR2: SGDLS, YYNGEE. The CDR3 totals 15 residues. Written as DNA, the CDR3 is TGTGCCAGCAGCGTAGATAGTGGTTCCTACAATGAGCAGTTCTTC. It translates to CASSVDSGSYNEQFF.

In DNA form, the CDR3 reads TGTGCCGCAAGGGGAATTAACGAGCAGTACTTC. Translated, it gives CAARGINEQYF. The gene calls are TRBV27 and TRBJ2-7; D is possibly TRBD1 (5 bases). The CDR3 loop spans 11 amino acids. The ends were cut back, 11 bases at V and 5 bases at J, with 13 bases in the middle. Germline V gives CDR1 MNHEY, CDR2 SMNVEV (reference sequence).

The J gene is TRBJ2-5, the V gene TRBV5-6; perhaps TRBD2 as D (6 bases). The CDR3 consists of 16 residues. Trimming shortened V by 3 bases and J by 1 base, and 16 bases separated the two germline ends. Germline CDR1 SGHDT, CDR2 YYEEEE. The CDR3: CASSSRRGGSQETQYF. CDR3 nucleotides: TGTGCCAGCAGCTCCCGGCGGGGTGGGAGCCAAGAGACCCAGTACTTC.

This clone occurred a few times. The CDR3 DNA follows: TGTGCCAGCAGCGTCTCATACGAGCAGTACTTC. It is translated as CASSVSYEQYF. The J gene is TRBJ2-7, the V gene TRBV7-9; D unresolved. With 5 bases removed from V and 4 bases from J, the gap between germline ends came to 6 bases. The germline V gene has CDR1 SEHNR and CDR2 FQNEAQ (reference sequence). This CDR3 is built from 11 residues.

The chain has TRBV11-2 and TRBJ1-1, with D possibly being TRBD1 (6 bases). V lost 5 bases and J 5 bases, leaving 12 bases between the germline ends. This CDR3 spans 13 amino acids. The germline V gene has CDR1 SGHAT and CDR2 FQNNGV. CDR3: CASSKQGGTEAFF. CDR3 nucleotide sequence: TGTGCCAGCAGCAAACAGGGAGGGACTGAAGCTTTCTTT.

This clone occurred a few times. The chain couples TRBV7-2 to TRBJ1-1; 7 positions agree with TRBD1. CDR3 size: 14 residues. The J segment lost 10 bases and the V segment lost 0 bases, leaving 8 bases of the junction unmatched. Germline CDR1 reads SGHTA; CDR2 reads FQGNSA. The CDR3 nucleotides read TGTGCCAGCAGCTTAGCAGACAGGGCGGCTGGAGCTTTCTTT. This translates into CASSLADRAAGAFF.

This chain uses TRBV6-5 with TRBJ2-1; 9 nucleotides line up with TRBD1. V shed 5 bases and J 6 bases; nucleotides not matched to a gene: 8. CDR3 length equals 15 residues. CDR1 MNHEY and CDR2 SVGAGI come from the germline V gene. The CDR3 is CASSKPGQGFNEQFF. The CDR3 DNA follows: TGTGCCAGCAGTAAACCGGGACAGGGCTTCAATGAGCAGTTCTTC.

This clone has only a few counts. This sequence joins TRBV11-2 and TRBJ2-1; TRBD2 matches at 11 bases. The CDR3 contains 15 residues. CDR1 SGHAT and CDR2 FQNNGV come from the germline V gene. Trimming at V came to 4 bases and at J to 8 bases, leaving 7 bases not matched to a gene. CDR3 nucleotide sequence: TGTGCCAGCAGCTCATCCGGGACTAGCGGCGATGAGCAGTTCTTC. Protein product: CASSSSGTSGDEQFF. The entire variable domain, with the rest obtained from reference TRBV11-2 and TRBJ2-1, is as follows: EAGVAQSPRYKIIEKRQSVAFWCNPISGHATLYWYQQILGQGPKLLIQFQNNGVVDDSQLPKDRFSAERLKGVDSTLKIQPAKLEDSAVYLCASSSSGTSGDEQFFGPGTRLTVL.